This T cell receptor (beta chain) derives from a study of blood T cell repertoires in COVID-19 (dated by TCRdb to the early 2020s). A note on the overall study: Samples covering the acute and convalescent phases of COVID-19 were provided by collaborators in the United States, Italy and Spain. HLA class I and class II types, where available, came from metadata supplied by the sample provider rather than from assay-based typing. The material from the prospective study consisted of cDNA or gDNA derived from T cells, B-cell-depleted T cells, or PBMCs. The samples were drawn from the first 160 participants of the ongoing ImmuneRACE study and from some 1,300 subjects provided by 6 global collaborators. The repertoires were released in a freely available public database meant as a resource for research on the immune response to SARS-CoV-2. Subjects who had been exposed to COVID-19, were actively infected with it, or had recovered from it provided the deeply sampled blood TCRbeta repertoires that made up the dataset. The sample metadata nearly always contained a de-identified subject ID, COVID-19 status, age in years and sex. General findings and caveats noted by the study authors: The amount of clinical and demographic metadata varied by source and participant and was provided uncurated.

V ends up 6 bases short and J 0 bases short, with an unmatched junction base count of 8. From the cysteine through the phenylalanine, the CDR3 covers 16 amino acids. Here the CDR3 DNA is all that survives: 48 bases in frame from base 1. CDR1 is given as MDHEN and CDR2 as SYDVKM, both from the germline V gene. TCRbeta CDR3 regions were amplified from genomic DNA using the immunoSEQ Assay, a bias-controlled multiplex PCR. Per the source publication's procedure: Nucleated cell counts per sample were estimated from amplification of reference gene primers within the assay. Sequence reads were collapsed and filtered to measure the absolute abundance of every unique TCRbeta CDR3 rearrangement. Productive Simpson clonality was computed per sample as the square root of Simpson's diversity index over productive rearrangements. In TCRdb, the immuneACCESS table is reduced to in-frame sequences with V and J assigned. These tables do not hold every clone; where another copy was compared, an unresolved V gene accounts for under half, and the others remain unexplained. V, J and clone size were drawn from that table, and D and trimming were deduced from the DNA. The table for this sample lists fewer than 15,000 clones; approximately 91% of them were counted only once. The ten largest clonotypes hold 11% to 15% of the sample.

In regard to this clone: The antigen it recognizes is unknown. The sample holds no much larger clone one base away, and base qualities are not on file.

Whole blood was collected in K2EDTA tubes by collaborating institutions according to the institutions' own protocols. For TCRbeta analysis, collaborator samples were shipped as frozen whole blood, as isolated PBMCs, or as DNA extracted from either sample type. The receptor's source is a human donor in a cohort sampled during active COVID-19. The rearranged segments are TRBV28 and TRBJ1-5, and TRBD1 matches 7 of the central bases. Specimen: peripheral blood. This receptor carries the CDR3 CASSPGTAHSNQPQHF. The DNA sequence is as follows: TGTGCCAGCAGCCCCGGGACAGCCCATAGCAATCAGCCCCAGCATTTT.